These 11 T cell receptor beta chains originate from one sample sequenced in a study of early T cells in non-severe SARS-CoV-2 infection. TCRdb used MiXCR to reprocess the 5' RACE reads, holding one entry per CDR3 protein. The table records about 55,000 distinct CDR3 sequences, around 13% of them present only once. Sequenced sample: whole blood. These receptors came from an adult who was a healthcare worker with PCR-confirmed SARS-CoV-2 infection or an uninfected control (not recorded which).

This clonotype was counted many times. V and J are TRBV5-1 and TRBJ2-3, with 9 bases that match TRBD1. After removal of 6 bases from V and 3 bases from J, the junction contained 8 bases not matched to a gene. CDR3 length: 15 amino acids. The germline CDR1 and CDR2 sequences are SGHRS and YFSETQ. CDR3 coding DNA: TGCGCCAGCACCTACCGGGACAGGGAAACAGATACGCAGTATTTT. As protein: CASTYRDRETDTQYF.

The chain carries TRBV11-2 and TRBJ1-2; D possibly corresponds to TRBD1 (6 bases). This CDR3 comprises 14 residues. V gave up 5 bases and J gave up 6 bases, with 16 bases separating them. Germline-derived CDR1 and CDR2 are SGHAT and FQNNGV. CDR3 amino acids: CASSGKQGLHGYTF. The CDR3 DNA is TGTGCCAGCAGCGGTAAACAGGGTCTTCATGGCTACACCTTC.

J is TRBJ1-6 and V is TRBV20-1; D gene ambiguous. The CDR3 length is 16 residues. V lost 6 bases and J lost 6, with 21 bases in between. Germline CDR1 DFQATT, CDR2 SNEGSKA (reference sequence). The CDR3: CSAPASGSQTNSPLHF. For the CDR3, the DNA is TGCAGTGCCCCAGCGTCCGGGAGCCAGACTAATTCACCCCTCCACTTT.

The chain combines TRBV5-5 with TRBJ2-1; D may be TRBD1 or TRBD2 (6 bases each). CDR3 length: 14 amino acids. Trimming cost V 2 bases and J 6 bases, with 12 bases left between them. The germline CDR1 and CDR2 sequences are SGHKS and YYEKEE (reference sequence). CDR3 sequence: CASSFGGQGNEQFF. The CDR3 nucleotides read TGTGCCAGCAGCTTTGGGGGGCAGGGCAATGAGCAGTTCTTC.

The table lists this clonotype with many counts. The V call is TRBV20-1, the J call TRBJ2-7; 7 bases match TRBD1. V lost 5 bases and J lost 4; bases outside the gene matches: 8. Germline lookup yields CDR1 DFQATT and CDR2 SNEGSKA (reference sequence). The CDR3 runs to 13 residues. The CDR3 spells CSARGQEPYEQYF. The CDR3 DNA sequence: TGCAGTGCTCGCGGACAGGAACCGTACGAGCAGTACTTC.

This clonotype was recorded many times. This sequence joins TRBV5-4 and TRBJ2-1, with TRBD2 identical over 7 bases. Germline V gene sequence: CDR1 SGHNT, CDR2 YYREEE (reference sequence). CDR3 size: 11 residues. V lost 3 bases and J lost 16; bases outside the gene matches: 7. This CDR3 is CASSSGLGNFF. CDR3 sequence (DNA): TGTGCCAGCAGCTCTGGACTAGGGAATTTCTTC.

In its sample, this clonotype was seen a few times. The CDR3 DNA reads as TGTGCCAGCAGTTTGGACAGGGCTGGCTACACCTTC. Residues: CASSLDRAGYTF. The V and J genes are TRBV27 and TRBJ1-2; the match to TRBD1 covers 8 bases. CDR3 length: 12 residues. Germline V gene data show CDR1 as MNHEY and CDR2 as SMNVEV (reference sequence). Unmatched junction bases numbered 1, after V lost 3 bases and J lost 7 bases.

This clonotype was counted many times. V gene TRBV10-3 combines with J gene TRBJ2-5; D is ambiguous. The CDR3 runs 12 residues. CDR1 ENHRY and CDR2 SYGVKD come from the germline V gene. V shed 4 bases and J shed 0 bases, with 3 bases lying between them. CDR3 coding DNA: TGTGCCATCAGTGTAAACCAAGAGACCCAGTACTTC. Translating gives CAISVNQETQYF.

The V call is TRBV6-2 or TRBV6-3, the J call TRBJ1-1; a possible D gene is TRBD1 (6 bases). Germline V lookup: CDR1 MNHEY, CDR2 SVGEGT. This CDR3 region has 15 residues. V was pared by 6 bases and J by 0 bases, with 14 bases between. This chain's CDR3 is CASRPQGPLNTEAFF. CDR3 nucleotide sequence: TGTGCCAGCAGACCACAGGGACCCTTGAACACTGAAGCTTTCTTT.

This clonotype was detected many times. The rearrangement joins TRBV7-6 to TRBJ2-1; 11 bases match TRBD2. J lost 1 base, V lost 5 bases, and 4 bases had no gene match. The CDR3 runs to 16 residues. Per germline, CDR1 SGHVS and CDR2 FNYEAQ. The CDR3 loop is CASSPSGGRSYNEQFF. The DNA for the CDR3 is TGTGCCAGCAGCCCTAGCGGGGGGAGGTCCTACAATGAGCAGTTCTTC. The entire variable domain, with the rest obtained from reference TRBV7-6 and TRBJ2-1, is as follows: GAGVSQSPRYKVTKRGQDVALRCDPISGHVSLYWYRQALGQGPEFLTYFNYEAQQDKSGLPNDRFSAERPEGSISTLTIQRTEQRDSAMYRCASSPSGGRSYNEQFFGPGTRLTVL.

This clonotype was detected many times. The chain employs TRBV7-8 and TRBJ2-2, with 11 bases lining up with TRBD1. V lost 0 bases to trimming and J lost 5 bases; unmatched junction nucleotides: 5. The CDR3 totals 17 residues. From germline, CDR1 is SGHVS and CDR2 FQNEAQ. CDR3 nucleotides: TGTGCCAGCAGCTTAGCCGCGGGACAGGGGGGGACCGGGGAGCTGTTTTTT. Translation gives CASSLAAGQGGTGELFF.